A selection of T cell receptor beta chains follows, all from one sample in a study of T-cell memory formation after mild COVID-19. TCRdb analysed the 5' RACE reads with MiXCR anew, one entry per CDR3 protein. The sample records 150,000 or so distinct CDR3 sequences, roughly 24% being singletons. The sequencing input was PBMCs or a T cell subset sorted from them (not recorded which). All receptors come from an adult woman who had mild COVID-19 (a few samples of this study predate the infection). Cell type and time point are not known. CDR3s include the opening cysteine and the closing phenylalanine or tryptophan. Fields, in order: J gene, V gene, CDR3 protein.

j_call: TRBJ2-7
v_call: TRBV6-6
cdr3_aa: CASSVAPGLLVYEQYF

j_call: TRBJ2-5
v_call: TRBV4-1
cdr3_aa: CASSQGGREETQYF

j_call: TRBJ2-5
v_call: TRBV28
cdr3_aa: CATSDRGQETQYF

j_call: TRBJ1-2
v_call: TRBV6-1
cdr3_aa: CASSLDGPNGYTF

j_call: TRBJ2-3
v_call: TRBV6-6
cdr3_aa: CASSPKAGTGLADTQYF

j_call: TRBJ1-3
v_call: TRBV4-1
cdr3_aa: CASSQGSSGNTIYF

j_call: TRBJ2-1
v_call: TRBV5-1
cdr3_aa: CASSPFLAGGPNEQFF

j_call: TRBJ2-3
v_call: TRBV6-6
cdr3_aa: CASSYGQTTDTQYF

j_call: TRBJ2-5
v_call: TRBV6-5
cdr3_aa: CASRKRDSDYETQYF

j_call: TRBJ2-3
v_call: TRBV10-3
cdr3_aa: CAISESLAPRNTQYF

j_call: TRBJ2-1
v_call: TRBV20-1
cdr3_aa: CSVPRPSFGEQFF

j_call: TRBJ1-5
v_call: TRBV5-1
cdr3_aa: CASSKVGGSAQPQHF

j_call: TRBJ2-1
v_call: TRBV6-2/TRBV6-3
cdr3_aa: CATRLTGGNYNEQFF

j_call: TRBJ1-1
v_call: TRBV5-1
cdr3_aa: CASSPLRGANTEAFF

j_call: TRBJ2-7
v_call: TRBV4-2
cdr3_aa: CASTSGQGPYEQYF

j_call: TRBJ1-5
v_call: TRBV7-9
cdr3_aa: CASSFSESNQPQHF

j_call: TRBJ2-1
v_call: TRBV7-9
cdr3_aa: CASSAGLNNEQFF

j_call: TRBJ2-2
v_call: TRBV5-1
cdr3_aa: CASSLAIPGTSGGTGELFF

j_call: TRBJ2-7
v_call: TRBV7-8
cdr3_aa: CASSLTEGIDEQYF

j_call: TRBJ1-2
v_call: TRBV6-2/TRBV6-3
cdr3_aa: CASQGRIYGYTF

j_call: TRBJ2-6
v_call: TRBV5-6
cdr3_aa: CASSVDISGANVLTF

j_call: TRBJ2-1
v_call: TRBV24-1
cdr3_aa: CATSDTQGAPYNEQFF

j_call: TRBJ1-5
v_call: TRBV6-1
cdr3_aa: CASWGPYNQPQHF

j_call: TRBJ2-7
v_call: TRBV12-3/TRBV12-4
cdr3_aa: CASSAGTRYEQYF

j_call: TRBJ2-7
v_call: TRBV6-6
cdr3_aa: CASSYWDGPLDEQYF

j_call: TRBJ2-5
v_call: TRBV3-1
cdr3_aa: CASSFGTTKETQYF

j_call: TRBJ2-1
v_call: TRBV9
cdr3_aa: CASSVDGSRNEQFF

j_call: TRBJ2-5
v_call: TRBV3-1
cdr3_aa: CASSQDLVGLRGETQYF

j_call: TRBJ2-3
v_call: TRBV5-1
cdr3_aa: CASSFARGRGDTQYF

j_call: TRBJ2-3
v_call: TRBV12-3/TRBV12-4
cdr3_aa: CASSPPYRTDTQYF

j_call: TRBJ2-1
v_call: TRBV6-6
cdr3_aa: CASSFLAGVEGEQFF

j_call: TRBJ2-7
v_call: TRBV9
cdr3_aa: CASSVAADPSYEQYF

j_call: TRBJ2-7
v_call: TRBV6-2/TRBV6-3
cdr3_aa: CASGETGTAEINEQYF

j_call: TRBJ2-7
v_call: TRBV5-6
cdr3_aa: CASSLSWNGAYEQYF

j_call: TRBJ2-7
v_call: TRBV4-2
cdr3_aa: CASSQGESSHEQYF

j_call: TRBJ2-1
v_call: TRBV28
cdr3_aa: CASSLLRTRPGNFNNEQFF

j_call: TRBJ1-2
v_call: TRBV20-1
cdr3_aa: CSARDPDTYGYTF

j_call: TRBJ2-3
v_call: TRBV6-1
cdr3_aa: CASSEPMMRGTDTQYF

j_call: TRBJ1-2
v_call: TRBV20-1
cdr3_aa: CSAPSGTGNIYATLNYGYTF

j_call: TRBJ2-1
v_call: TRBV2
cdr3_aa: CASRGDLYNEQFF

j_call: TRBJ2-7
v_call: TRBV21-1
cdr3_aa: CASSKEAGGAYEQYF

j_call: TRBJ1-1
v_call: TRBV29-1
cdr3_aa: CSVEDQGLGEDFF

j_call: TRBJ1-1
v_call: TRBV29-1
cdr3_aa: CSVEEGKAEAFF

j_call: TRBJ1-2
v_call: TRBV27
cdr3_aa: CASSLWAGSNYGYTF

j_call: TRBJ2-1
v_call: TRBV20-1
cdr3_aa: CSAQPLAGLDEQFF

j_call: TRBJ1-1
v_call: TRBV10-3
cdr3_aa: CAISESGARGTEAFF

j_call: TRBJ2-7
v_call: TRBV27
cdr3_aa: CASSLRGIGYEQYF

j_call: TRBJ2-2
v_call: TRBV5-1
cdr3_aa: CASTIGGPTITGELFF

j_call: TRBJ2-2
v_call: TRBV24-1
cdr3_aa: CATSDWTGGNTGELFF

j_call: TRBJ2-3
v_call: TRBV5-1
cdr3_aa: CASSPRLAGGITDTQYF

j_call: TRBJ2-1
v_call: TRBV6-5
cdr3_aa: CASSPSEGEYNEQFF

j_call: TRBJ2-7
v_call: TRBV27
cdr3_aa: CASSLAGNEQYF

j_call: TRBJ2-3
v_call: TRBV15
cdr3_aa: CATSRDTAGRTDTQYF

j_call: TRBJ2-1
v_call: TRBV7-3
cdr3_aa: CASSPENHNEQFF

j_call: TRBJ2-1
v_call: TRBV4-2
cdr3_aa: CASSQDPSGNEQFF